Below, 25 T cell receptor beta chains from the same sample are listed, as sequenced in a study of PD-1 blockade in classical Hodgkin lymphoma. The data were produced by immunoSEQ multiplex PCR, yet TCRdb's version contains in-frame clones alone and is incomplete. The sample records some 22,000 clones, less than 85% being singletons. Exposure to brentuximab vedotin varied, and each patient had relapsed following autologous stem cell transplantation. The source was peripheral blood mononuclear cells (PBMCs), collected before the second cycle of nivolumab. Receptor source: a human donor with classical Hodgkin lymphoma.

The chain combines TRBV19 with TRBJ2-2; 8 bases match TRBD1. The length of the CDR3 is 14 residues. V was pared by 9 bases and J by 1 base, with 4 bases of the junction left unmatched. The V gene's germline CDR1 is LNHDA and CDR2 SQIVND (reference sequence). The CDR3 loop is CASTRGLNTGELFF. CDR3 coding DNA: TGTGCCAGCACCAGGGGGCTGAACACCGGGGAGCTGTTTTTT.

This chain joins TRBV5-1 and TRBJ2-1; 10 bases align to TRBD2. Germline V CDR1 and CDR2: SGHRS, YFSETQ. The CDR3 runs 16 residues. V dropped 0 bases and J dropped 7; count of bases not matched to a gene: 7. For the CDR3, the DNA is TGCGCCAGCAGCTTGGAAGCGGGAGGGGGAATAAATGAGCAGTTCTTC. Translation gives CASSLEAGGGINEQFF.

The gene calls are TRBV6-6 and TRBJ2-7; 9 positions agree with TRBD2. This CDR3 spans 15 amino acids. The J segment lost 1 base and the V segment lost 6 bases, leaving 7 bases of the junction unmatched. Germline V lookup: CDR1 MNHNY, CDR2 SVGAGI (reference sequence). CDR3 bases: TGTGCCAGCAGGATTAGCGGGAGTAAGTCCTACGAGCAGTACTTC. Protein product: CASRISGSKSYEQYF.

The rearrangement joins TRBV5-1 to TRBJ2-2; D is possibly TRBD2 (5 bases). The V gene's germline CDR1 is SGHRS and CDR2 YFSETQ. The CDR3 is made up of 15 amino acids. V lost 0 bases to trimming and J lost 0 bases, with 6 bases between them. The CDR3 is CASSLAGTNTGELFF. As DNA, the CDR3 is TGCGCCAGCAGCTTGGCCGGGACGAACACCGGGGAGCTGTTTTTT.

The CDR3 DNA reads TGCGCCAGCAGGGGGAACACTGAAGCTTTCTTT. Translating gives CASRGNTEAFF. The chain employs TRBV5-1 and TRBJ1-1; D remains ambiguous. The germline V and J ends were trimmed by 5 bases and 1 base, with 3 bases remaining between them. In germline, CDR1 is SGHRS, CDR2 YFSETQ. CDR3 length: 11 amino acids. Full variable domain (outside the CDR3, taken from reference TRBV5-1 and TRBJ1-1): KAGVTQTPRYLIKTRGQQVTLSCSPISGHRSVSWYQQTPGQGLQFLFEYFSETQRNKGNFPGRFSGRQFSNSRSEMNVSTLELGDSALYLCASRGNTEAFFGQGTRLTVV.

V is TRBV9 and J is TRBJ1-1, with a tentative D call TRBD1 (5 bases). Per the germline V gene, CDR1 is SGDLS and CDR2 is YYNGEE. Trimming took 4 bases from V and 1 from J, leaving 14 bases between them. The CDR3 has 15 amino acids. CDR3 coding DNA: TGTGCCAGCAGCCCGCCAGGTCAGGGGAACACTGAAGCTTTCTTT. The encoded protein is CASSPPGQGNTEAFF.

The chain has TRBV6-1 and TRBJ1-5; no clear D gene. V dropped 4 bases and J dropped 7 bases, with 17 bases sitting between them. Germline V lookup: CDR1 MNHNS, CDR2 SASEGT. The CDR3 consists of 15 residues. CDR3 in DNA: TGTGCCAGCAGTGCGGACGTAAACGTCGTCCAGCCCCAGCATTTT. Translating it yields CASSADVNVVQPQHF.

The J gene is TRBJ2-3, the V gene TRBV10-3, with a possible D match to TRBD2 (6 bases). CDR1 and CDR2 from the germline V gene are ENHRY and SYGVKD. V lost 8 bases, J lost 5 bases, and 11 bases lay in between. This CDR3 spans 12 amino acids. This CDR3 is CAIGGSKDTQYF. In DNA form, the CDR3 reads TGTGCCATCGGGGGGAGTAAAGATACGCAGTATTTT.

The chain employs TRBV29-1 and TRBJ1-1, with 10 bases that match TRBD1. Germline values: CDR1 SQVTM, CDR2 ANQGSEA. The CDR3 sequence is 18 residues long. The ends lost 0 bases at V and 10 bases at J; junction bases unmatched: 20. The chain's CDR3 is CSVEDLYRDRGGSVGAFF. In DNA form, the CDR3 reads TGCAGCGTTGAAGATCTATATCGGGACAGGGGCGGGTCCGTTGGAGCTTTCTTT.

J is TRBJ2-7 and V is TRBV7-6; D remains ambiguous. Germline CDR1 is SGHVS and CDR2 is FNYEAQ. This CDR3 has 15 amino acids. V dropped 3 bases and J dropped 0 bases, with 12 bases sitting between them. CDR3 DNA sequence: TGTGCCAGCAGCTTGGTTGCAGACTTCTCCTACGAGCAGTACTTC. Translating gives CASSLVADFSYEQYF.

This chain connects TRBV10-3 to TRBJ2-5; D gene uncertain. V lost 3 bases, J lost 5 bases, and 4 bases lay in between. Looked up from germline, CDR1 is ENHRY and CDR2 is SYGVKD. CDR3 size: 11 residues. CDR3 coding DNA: TGTGCCATCAGTGAAAGGGAGACCCAGTACTTC. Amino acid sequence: CAISERETQYF.

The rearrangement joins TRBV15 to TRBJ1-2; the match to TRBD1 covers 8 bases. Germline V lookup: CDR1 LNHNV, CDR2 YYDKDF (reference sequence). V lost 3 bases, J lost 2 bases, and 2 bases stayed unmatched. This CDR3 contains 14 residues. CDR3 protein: CATSRDRVNYGYTF. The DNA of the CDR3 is TGTGCCACCAGCAGGGACAGGGTGAACTATGGCTACACCTTC.

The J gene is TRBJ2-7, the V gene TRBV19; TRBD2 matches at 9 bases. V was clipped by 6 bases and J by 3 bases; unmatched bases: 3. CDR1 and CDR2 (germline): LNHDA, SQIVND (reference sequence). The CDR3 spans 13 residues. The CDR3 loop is CASSGLALYEQYF. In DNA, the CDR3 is TGTGCCAGTAGCGGACTAGCGCTCTACGAGCAGTACTTC.

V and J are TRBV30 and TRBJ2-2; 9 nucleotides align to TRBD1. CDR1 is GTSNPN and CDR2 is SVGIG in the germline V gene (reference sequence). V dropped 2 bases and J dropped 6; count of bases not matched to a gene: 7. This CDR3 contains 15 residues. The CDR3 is CAWSPGTGLSGELFF. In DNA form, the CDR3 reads TGTGCCTGGAGTCCCGGGACAGGGTTATCCGGGGAGCTGTTTTTT.

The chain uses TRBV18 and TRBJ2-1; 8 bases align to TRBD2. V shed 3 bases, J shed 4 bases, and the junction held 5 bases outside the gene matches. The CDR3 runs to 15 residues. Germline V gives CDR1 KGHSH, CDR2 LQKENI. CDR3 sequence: CASSPGTRVYNEQFF. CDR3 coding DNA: TGTGCCAGCTCACCGGGGACTAGGGTTTACAATGAGCAGTTCTTC.

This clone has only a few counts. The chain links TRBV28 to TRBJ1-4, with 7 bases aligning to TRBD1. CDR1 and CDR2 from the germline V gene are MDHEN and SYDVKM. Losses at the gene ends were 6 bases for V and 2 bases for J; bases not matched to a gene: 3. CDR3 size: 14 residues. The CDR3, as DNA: TGTGCCAGCAGCCAGACAGGGACTAATGAAAAACTGTTTTTT. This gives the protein CASSQTGTNEKLFF. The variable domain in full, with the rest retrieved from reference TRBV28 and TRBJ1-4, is DVKVTQSSRYLVKRTGEKVFLECVQDMDHENMFWYRQDPGLGLRLIYFSYDVKMKEKGDIPEGYSVSREKKERFSLILESASTNQTSMYLCASSQTGTNEKLFFGSGTQLSVL.

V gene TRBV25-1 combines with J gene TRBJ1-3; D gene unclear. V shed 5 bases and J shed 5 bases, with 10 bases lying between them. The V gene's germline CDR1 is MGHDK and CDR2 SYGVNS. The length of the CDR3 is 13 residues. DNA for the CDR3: TGTGCCAGCAGTACGGACGGAAGAAACACCATATATTTT. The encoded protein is CASSTDGRNTIYF.

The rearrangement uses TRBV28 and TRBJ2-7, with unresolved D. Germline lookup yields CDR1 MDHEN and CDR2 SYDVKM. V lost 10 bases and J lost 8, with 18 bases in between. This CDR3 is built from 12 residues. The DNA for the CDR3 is TGTGCCACCTCGACGTCAGTGGAGAAGCAGTACTTC. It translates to CATSTSVEKQYF.

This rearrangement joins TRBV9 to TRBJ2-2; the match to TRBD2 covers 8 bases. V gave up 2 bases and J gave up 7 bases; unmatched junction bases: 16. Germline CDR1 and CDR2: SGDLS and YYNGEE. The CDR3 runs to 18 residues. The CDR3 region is CASSVGGLAGPFVGELFF. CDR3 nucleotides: TGTGCCAGCAGCGTCGGAGGGCTAGCGGGTCCTTTTGTCGGGGAGCTGTTTTTT.

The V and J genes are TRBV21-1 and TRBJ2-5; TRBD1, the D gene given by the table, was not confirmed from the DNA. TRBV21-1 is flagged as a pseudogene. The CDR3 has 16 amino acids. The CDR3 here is CASSIWDTATQETQYF. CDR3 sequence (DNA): TGTGCCAGCAGCATTTGGGACACCGCTACCCAAGAGACCCAGTACTTC.

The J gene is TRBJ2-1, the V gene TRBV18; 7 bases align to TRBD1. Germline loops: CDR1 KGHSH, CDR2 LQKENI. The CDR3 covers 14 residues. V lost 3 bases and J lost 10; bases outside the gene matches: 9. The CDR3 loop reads CASSPRQGWGEQFF. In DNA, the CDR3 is TGTGCCAGCTCACCCCGACAGGGATGGGGAGAGCAGTTCTTC.

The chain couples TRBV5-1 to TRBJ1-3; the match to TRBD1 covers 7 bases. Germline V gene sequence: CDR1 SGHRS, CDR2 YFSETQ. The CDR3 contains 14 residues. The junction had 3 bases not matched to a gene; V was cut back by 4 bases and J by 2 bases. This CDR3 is CASSTTGAGNTIYF. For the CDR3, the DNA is TGCGCCAGCAGCACCACAGGGGCTGGAAACACCATATATTTT.

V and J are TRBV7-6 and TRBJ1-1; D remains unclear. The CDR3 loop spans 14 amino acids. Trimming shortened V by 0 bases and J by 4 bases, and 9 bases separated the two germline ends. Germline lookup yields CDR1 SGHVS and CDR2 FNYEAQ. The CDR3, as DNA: TGTGCCAGCAGCTTAGCTCCGGGAAGCACTGAAGCTTTCTTT. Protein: CASSLAPGSTEAFF.

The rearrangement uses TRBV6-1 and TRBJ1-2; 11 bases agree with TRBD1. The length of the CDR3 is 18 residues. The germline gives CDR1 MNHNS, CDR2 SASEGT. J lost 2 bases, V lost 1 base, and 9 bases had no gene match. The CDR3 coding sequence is TGTGCCAGCAGTGAAGTAGCCGGTGGGACAGGGGGGAACTATGGCTACACCTTC. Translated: CASSEVAGGTGGNYGYTF.

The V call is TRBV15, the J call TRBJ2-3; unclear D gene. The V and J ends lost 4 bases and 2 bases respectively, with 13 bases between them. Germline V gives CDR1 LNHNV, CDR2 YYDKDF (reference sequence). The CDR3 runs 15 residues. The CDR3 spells CATSIKFGFTDTQYF. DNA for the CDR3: TGTGCCACCAGCATTAAGTTCGGTTTCACAGATACGCAGTATTTT.